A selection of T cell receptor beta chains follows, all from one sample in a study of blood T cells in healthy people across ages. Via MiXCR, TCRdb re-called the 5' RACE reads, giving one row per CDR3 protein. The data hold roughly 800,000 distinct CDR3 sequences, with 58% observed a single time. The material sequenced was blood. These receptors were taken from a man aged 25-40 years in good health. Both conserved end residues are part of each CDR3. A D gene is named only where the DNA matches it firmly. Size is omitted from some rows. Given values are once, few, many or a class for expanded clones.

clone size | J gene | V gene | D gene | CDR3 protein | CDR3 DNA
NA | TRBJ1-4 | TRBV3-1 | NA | CASSQDFAGLKLFF | TGTGCCAGCAGCCAAGATTTTGCGGGACTAAAACTGTTTTTT
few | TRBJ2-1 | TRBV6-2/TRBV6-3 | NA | CASSYSLDEQFF | TGTGCCAGCAGTTACTCATTGGATGAGCAGTTCTTC
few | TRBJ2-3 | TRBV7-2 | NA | CASSLKGGGSTPHTQYF | TGTGCCAGCAGCTTAAAAGGTGGGGGCTCTACCCCCCATACGCAGTATTTT
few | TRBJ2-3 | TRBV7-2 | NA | CASTSKDTQYF | TGTGCCAGCACCAGTAAGGATACGCAGTATTTT
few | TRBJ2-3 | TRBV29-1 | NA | CSVDIGGTDTQYF | TGCAGCGTTGATATTGGGGGCACAGATACGCAGTATTTT
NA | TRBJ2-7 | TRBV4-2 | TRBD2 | CASSRETSGISYEQYF | TGTGCCAGCAGCCGCGAGACTAGCGGGATCTCCTACGAGCAGTACTTC
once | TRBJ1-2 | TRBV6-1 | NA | CASSEWWGGNYGYTF | TGTGCCAGCAGTGAATGGTGGGGAGGGAACTATGGCTACACCTTC
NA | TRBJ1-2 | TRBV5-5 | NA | CASSWDGLVGGYTF | TGTGCCAGCAGCTGGGACGGGCTGGTTGGTGGCTACACCTTC
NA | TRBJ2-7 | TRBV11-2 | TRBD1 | CASSLGTGTTPIEQYF | TGTGCCAGCAGCTTAGGGACAGGGACGACCCCCATCGAGCAGTACTTC
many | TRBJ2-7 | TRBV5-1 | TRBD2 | CASSPRGDSYEQYF | TGCGCCAGCAGCCCCCGGGGGGACTCCTACGAGCAGTACTTC
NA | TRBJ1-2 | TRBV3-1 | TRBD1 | CASSQAYRGPSGYTF | TGTGCCAGCAGCCAAGCCTACAGGGGGCCCAGTGGCTACACCTTC
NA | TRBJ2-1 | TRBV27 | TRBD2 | CASSLSPSGNYNEQFF | TGTGCCAGCAGTTTATCGCCTAGCGGGAACTACAATGAGCAGTTCTTC
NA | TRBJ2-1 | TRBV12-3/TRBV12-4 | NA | CAGSLIGGNEQFF | TGTGCCGGCAGTTTAATAGGGGGTAATGAGCAGTTCTTC
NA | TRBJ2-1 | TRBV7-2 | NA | CASSSLASGDNEQFF | TGTGCCAGCAGCTCCCTAGCGTCGGGGGACAATGAGCAGTTCTTC
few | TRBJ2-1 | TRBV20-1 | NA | CSASGGYEQFF | TGCAGTGCTAGTGGGGGTTATGAGCAGTTCTTC
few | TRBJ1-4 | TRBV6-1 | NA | CASSRRADGATNEKLFF | TGTGCCAGCAGTCGAAGGGCAGACGGGGCGACTAATGAAAAACTGTTTTTT
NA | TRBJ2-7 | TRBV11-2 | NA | CASSLKSGGTYEQYF | TGTGCCAGCAGCTTAAAGTCCGGGGGAACCTACGAGCAGTACTTC
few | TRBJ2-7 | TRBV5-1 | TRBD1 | CASSLGDSDTYEQYF | TGCGCCAGCAGCTTGGGGGACAGTGACACCTACGAGCAGTACTTC
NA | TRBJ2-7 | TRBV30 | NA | CAWREGFGSYEQYF | TGTGCCTGGAGAGAAGGGTTCGGGTCGTACGAGCAGTACTTC
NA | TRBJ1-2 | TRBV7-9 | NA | CTSSLAGVGINYGYTF | TGTACCAGCAGCTTAGCGGGAGTGGGGATTAACTATGGCTACACCTTC
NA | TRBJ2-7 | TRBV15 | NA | CATSREGVGEQYF | TGTGCCACCAGCAGAGAGGGAGTCGGCGAGCAGTACTTC
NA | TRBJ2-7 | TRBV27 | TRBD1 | CASSIQGVFYEQYF | TGTGCCAGCAGTATCCAGGGGGTCTTCTACGAGCAGTACTTC
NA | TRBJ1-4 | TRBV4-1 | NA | CASSLSLSLEEKLFF | TGCGCCAGCAGCCTCTCCTTATCCTTAGAAGAAAAACTGTTTTTT